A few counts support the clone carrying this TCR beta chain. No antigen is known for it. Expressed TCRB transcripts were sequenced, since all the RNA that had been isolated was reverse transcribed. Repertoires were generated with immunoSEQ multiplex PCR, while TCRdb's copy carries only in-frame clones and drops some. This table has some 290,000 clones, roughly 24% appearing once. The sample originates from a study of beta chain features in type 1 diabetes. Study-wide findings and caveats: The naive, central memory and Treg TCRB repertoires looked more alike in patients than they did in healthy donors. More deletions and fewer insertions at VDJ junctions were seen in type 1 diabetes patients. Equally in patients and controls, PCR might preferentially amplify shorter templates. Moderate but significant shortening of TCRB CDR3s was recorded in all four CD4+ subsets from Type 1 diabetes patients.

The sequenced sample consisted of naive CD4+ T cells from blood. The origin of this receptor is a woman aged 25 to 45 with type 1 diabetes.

CDR3 sequence reads: CATSRDPEYGYTF. CDR3 nucleotide sequence: TGTGCCACCAGCAGAGATCCAGAATATGGCTACACCTTC. The genes are TRBV15 and TRBJ1-2, with D uncertain. The germline V gene has CDR1 LNHNV and CDR2 YYDKDF (reference sequence). The CDR3 loop spans 13 amino acids. Trimming shortened V by 0 bases and J by 5 bases, and 7 bases separated the two germline ends.